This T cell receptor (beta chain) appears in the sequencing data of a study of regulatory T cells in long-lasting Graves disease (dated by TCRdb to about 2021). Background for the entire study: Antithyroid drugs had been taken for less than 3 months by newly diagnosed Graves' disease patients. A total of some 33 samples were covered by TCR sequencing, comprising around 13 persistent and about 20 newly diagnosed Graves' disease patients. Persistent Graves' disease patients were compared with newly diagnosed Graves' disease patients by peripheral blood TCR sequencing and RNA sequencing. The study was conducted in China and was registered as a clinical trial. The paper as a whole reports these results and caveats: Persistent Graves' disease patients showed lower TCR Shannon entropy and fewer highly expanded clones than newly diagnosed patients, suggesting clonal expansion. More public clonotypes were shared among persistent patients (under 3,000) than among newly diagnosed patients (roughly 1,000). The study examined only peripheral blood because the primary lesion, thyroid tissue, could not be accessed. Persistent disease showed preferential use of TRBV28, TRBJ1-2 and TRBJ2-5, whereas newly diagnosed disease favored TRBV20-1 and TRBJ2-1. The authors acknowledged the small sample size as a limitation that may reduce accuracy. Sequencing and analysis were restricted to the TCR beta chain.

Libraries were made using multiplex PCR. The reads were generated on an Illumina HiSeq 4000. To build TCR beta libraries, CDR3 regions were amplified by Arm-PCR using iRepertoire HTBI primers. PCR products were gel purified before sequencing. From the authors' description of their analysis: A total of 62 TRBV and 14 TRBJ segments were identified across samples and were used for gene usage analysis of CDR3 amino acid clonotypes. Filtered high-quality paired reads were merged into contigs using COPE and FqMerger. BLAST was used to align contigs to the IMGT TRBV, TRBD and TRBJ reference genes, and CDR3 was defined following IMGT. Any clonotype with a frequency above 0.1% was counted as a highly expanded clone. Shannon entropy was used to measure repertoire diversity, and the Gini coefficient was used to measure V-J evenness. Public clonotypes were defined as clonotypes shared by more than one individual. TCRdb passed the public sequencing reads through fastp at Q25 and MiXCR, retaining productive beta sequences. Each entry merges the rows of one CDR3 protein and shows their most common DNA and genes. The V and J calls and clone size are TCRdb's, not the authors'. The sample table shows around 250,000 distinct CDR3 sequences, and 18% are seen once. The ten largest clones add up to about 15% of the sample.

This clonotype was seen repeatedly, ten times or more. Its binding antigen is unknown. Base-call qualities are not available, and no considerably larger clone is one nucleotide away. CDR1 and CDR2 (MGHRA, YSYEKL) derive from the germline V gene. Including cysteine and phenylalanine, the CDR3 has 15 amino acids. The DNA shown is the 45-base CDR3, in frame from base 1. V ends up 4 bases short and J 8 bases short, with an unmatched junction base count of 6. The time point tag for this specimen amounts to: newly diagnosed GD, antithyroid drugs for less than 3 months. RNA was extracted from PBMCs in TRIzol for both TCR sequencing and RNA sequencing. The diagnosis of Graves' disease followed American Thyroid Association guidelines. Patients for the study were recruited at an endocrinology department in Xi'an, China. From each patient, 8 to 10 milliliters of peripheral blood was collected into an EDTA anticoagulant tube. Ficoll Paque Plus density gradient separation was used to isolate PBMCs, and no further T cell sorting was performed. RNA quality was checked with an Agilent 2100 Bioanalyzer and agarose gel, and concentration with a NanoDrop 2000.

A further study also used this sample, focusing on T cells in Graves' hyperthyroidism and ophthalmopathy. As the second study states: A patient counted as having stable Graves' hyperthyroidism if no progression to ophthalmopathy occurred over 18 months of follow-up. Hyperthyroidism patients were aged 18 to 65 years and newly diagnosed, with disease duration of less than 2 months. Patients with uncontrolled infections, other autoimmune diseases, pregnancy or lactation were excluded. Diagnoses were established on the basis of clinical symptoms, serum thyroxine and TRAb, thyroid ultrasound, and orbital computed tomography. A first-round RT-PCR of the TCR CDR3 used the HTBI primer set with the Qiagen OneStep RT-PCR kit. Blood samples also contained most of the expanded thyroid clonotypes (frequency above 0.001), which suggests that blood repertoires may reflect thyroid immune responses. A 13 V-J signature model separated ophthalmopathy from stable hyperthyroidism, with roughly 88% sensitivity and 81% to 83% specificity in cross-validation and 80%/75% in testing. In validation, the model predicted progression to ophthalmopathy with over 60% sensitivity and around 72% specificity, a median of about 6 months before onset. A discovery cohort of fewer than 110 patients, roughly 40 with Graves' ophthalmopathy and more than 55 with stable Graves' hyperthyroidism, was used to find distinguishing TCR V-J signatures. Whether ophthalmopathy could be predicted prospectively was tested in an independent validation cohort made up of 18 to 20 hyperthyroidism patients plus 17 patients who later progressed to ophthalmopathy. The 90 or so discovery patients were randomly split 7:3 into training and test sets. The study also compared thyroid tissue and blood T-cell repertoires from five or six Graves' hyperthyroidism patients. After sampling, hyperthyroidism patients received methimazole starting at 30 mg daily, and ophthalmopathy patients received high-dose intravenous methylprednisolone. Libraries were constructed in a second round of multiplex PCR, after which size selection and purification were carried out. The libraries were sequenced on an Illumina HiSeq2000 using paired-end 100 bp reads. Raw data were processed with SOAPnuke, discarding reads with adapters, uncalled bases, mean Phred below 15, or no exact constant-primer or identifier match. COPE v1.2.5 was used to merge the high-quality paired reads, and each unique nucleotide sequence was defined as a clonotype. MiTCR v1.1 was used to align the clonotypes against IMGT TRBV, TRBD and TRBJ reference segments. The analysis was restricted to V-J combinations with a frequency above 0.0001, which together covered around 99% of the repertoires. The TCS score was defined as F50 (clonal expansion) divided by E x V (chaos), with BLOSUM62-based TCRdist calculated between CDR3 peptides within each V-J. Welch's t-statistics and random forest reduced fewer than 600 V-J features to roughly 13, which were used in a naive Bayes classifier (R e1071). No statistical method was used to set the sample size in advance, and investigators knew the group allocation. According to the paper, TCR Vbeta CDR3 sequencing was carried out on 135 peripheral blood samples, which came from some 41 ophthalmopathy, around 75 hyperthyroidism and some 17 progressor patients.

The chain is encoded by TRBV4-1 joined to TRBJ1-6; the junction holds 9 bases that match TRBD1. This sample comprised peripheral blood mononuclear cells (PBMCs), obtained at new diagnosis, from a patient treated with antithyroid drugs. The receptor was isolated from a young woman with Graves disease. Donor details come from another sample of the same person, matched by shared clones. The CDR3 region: CASSRRTGDDSPLHF. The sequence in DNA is TGCGCCAGCAGCCGCCGGACAGGGGATGATTCACCCCTCCACTTT.